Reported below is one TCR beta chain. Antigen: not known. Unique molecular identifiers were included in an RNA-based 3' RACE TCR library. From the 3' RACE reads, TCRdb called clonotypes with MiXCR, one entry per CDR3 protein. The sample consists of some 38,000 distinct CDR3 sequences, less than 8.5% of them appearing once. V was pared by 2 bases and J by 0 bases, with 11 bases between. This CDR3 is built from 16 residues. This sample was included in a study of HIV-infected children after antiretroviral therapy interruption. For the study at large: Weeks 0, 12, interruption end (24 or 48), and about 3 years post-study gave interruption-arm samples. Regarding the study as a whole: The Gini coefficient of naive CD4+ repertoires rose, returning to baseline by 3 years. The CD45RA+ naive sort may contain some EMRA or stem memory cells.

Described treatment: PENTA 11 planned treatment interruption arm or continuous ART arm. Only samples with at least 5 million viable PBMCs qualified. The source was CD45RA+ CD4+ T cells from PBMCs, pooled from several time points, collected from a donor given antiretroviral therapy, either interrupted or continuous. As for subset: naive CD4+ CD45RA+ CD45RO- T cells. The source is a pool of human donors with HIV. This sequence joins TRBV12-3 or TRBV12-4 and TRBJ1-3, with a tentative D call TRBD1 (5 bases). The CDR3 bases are TGTGCCAGCAGTTTAAGGGACCGTGTCTCTGGAAACACCATATATTTT. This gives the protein CASSLRDRVSGNTIYF.